The 11 T cell receptor beta chains given below trace back to one sample, sequenced in a study of Graves' ophthalmopathy and Graves' hyperthyroidism. TCR beta CDR3 regions were amplified from RNA transcripts. HTBI-primed first-round RT-PCR preceded second-round multiplex PCR. TCRdb reprocessed the multiplex PCR reads with MiXCR, giving one entry per CDR3 protein. Counted here are about 1.1 million distinct CDR3 sequences, about 40% occurring once; the ten biggest clones make up 11%. Specimen: peripheral blood or thyroid tissue (not recorded which). These receptors originate from an adult man with Graves' hyperthyroidism.

The chain recombines TRBV7-6 with TRBJ2-2, with D perhaps assigned TRBD1 or TRBD2 (6 bases each). The CDR3 is 16 residues long. CDR1 and CDR2 from the germline V gene are SGHVS and FNYEAQ. V lost 5 bases and J 3 bases, leaving 16 bases between the germline ends. As DNA, the CDR3 is TGTGCCAGCAGCCCCGGTTCGGGGGCGGACACCGGGGAGCTGTTTTTT. As protein: CASSPGSGADTGELFF.

The chain uses TRBV20-1 and TRBJ2-5; D possibly corresponds to TRBD1 (5 bases). V lost 0 bases, J lost 0 bases, and 14 bases lay in between. CDR1 DFQATT and CDR2 SNEGSKA come from the germline V gene (reference sequence). The CDR3 runs 16 residues. This CDR3 is CSARDLAAGNQETQYF. CDR3 DNA sequence: TGCAGTGCTAGAGATCTTGCGGCAGGGAACCAAGAGACCCAGTACTTC.

The rearrangement joins TRBV7-7 to TRBJ2-2; no definite D call. Trimming stripped 5 bases from V and 5 bases from J, with 33 bases between. The CDR3 is 21 residues long. Germline lookup yields CDR1 SSHAT and CDR2 FNYEAQ (reference sequence). CDR3 residues: CASSPNLRLAGAERWTGELFF. The CDR3 coding sequence is TGTGCCAGCAGCCCTAATCTCAGACTCGCAGGAGCCGAACGGTGGACCGGGGAGCTGTTTTTT.

The rearrangement uses TRBV19 and TRBJ1-1; a weak D match, TRBD1 (5 bases). Trimming pared 10 bases from V and 3 bases from J, leaving 12 bases between. The CDR3 loop spans 12 amino acids. Germline V CDR1 and CDR2: LNHDA, SQIVND (reference sequence). Here the CDR3 DNA reads TGTGCCACTCACCAGGGCGACACTGAAGCTTTCTTT. Translated, it gives CATHQGDTEAFF. Combining the CDR3 with reference TRBV19 and TRBJ1-1 gives the whole variable domain DGGITQSPKYLFRKEGQNVTLSCEQNLNHDAMYWYRQDPGQGLRLIYYSQIVNDFQKGDIAEGYSVSREKKESFPLTVTSAQKNPTAFYLCATHQGDTEAFFGQGTRLTVV.

This clonotype was picked up many times. This chain links TRBV2 with TRBJ1-1; perhaps TRBD1 as D (6 bases). Between the trimmed V and J ends, which lost 4 bases and 1 base, there was a span of 10 bases. The CDR3 has 14 amino acids. Germline CDR1 and CDR2: SNHLY and FYNNEI. CDR3 sequence (DNA): TGTGCCAGCAGTGGACAGGCGTCGAACACTGAAGCTTTCTTT. Its translation: CASSGQASNTEAFF.

This clonotype came up many times. This chain joins TRBV20-1 and TRBJ1-1; D is uncertain. This CDR3 is built from 13 residues. Germline V gene lookup returns CDR1 DFQATT and CDR2 SNEGSKA (reference sequence). Trimming removed 6 bases at V and 1 base at J, with 12 bases between. The CDR3 reads CSAPYEWNTEAFF. CDR3 in DNA: TGCAGTGCCCCGTATGAGTGGAACACTGAAGCTTTCTTT.

This clonotype was found once. The chain is built from TRBV2 and TRBJ2-7; D could derive from TRBD1 or TRBD2 (6 bases each). The ends were cut back, 5 bases at V and 2 bases at J, with 28 bases in the middle. The length of the CDR3 is 19 residues. Germline V lookup: CDR1 SNHLY, CDR2 FYNNEI. CDR3: CASSFLGVVGGEKTYEQYF. CDR3 DNA sequence: TGTGCCAGCAGTTTCCTCGGCGTGGTGGGGGGCGAGAAAACCTACGAGCAGTACTTC.

This clonotype was recorded at least ten times. The genes are TRBV7-2 and TRBJ2-7; D unresolved. V lost 1 base, J lost 2 bases, and 9 bases lay in between. Germline V gene data show CDR1 as SGHTA and CDR2 as FQGNSA. The CDR3 extends over 14 amino acids. The CDR3 protein is CASSLDMGTYEQYF. CDR3 nucleotides: TGTGCCAGCAGCTTAGACATGGGGACCTACGAGCAGTACTTC.

This clonotype came up many times. J is TRBJ2-7 and V is TRBV7-8; no definite D call. CDR1 and CDR2 (germline): SGHVS, FQNEAQ. This CDR3 has 13 amino acids. The V end lost 0 bases, the J end lost 6 bases, and 9 bases lay between the germline ends. The CDR3 sequence: CASSLAGWGEQYF. The CDR3 DNA sequence: TGTGCCAGCAGCTTAGCCGGATGGGGCGAGCAGTACTTC.

With regard to this clonotype: At one end, the junction sequence differs from germline, possibly due to a read error. J is TRBJ1-1 and V is TRBV5-1; no firm D call. CDR1 and CDR2 from the germline V gene are SGHRS and YFSETQ. The CDR3 spans 14 residues. CDR3: CASSLAVSRSEAFF. For the CDR3, the DNA is TGCGCCAGCAGCTTGGCCGTGTCTCGGAGCGAAGCTTTTTTT.

The V call is TRBV12-3 or TRBV12-4, the J call TRBJ2-2; D may be TRBD1 (6 bases). This CDR3 spans 14 amino acids. V gave up 5 bases and J gave up 0 bases, with 7 bases separating them. CDR3 sequence: CASSRQANTGELFF. CDR3 nucleotides: TGTGCCAGCAGTCGACAGGCGAACACCGGGGAGCTGTTTTTT.